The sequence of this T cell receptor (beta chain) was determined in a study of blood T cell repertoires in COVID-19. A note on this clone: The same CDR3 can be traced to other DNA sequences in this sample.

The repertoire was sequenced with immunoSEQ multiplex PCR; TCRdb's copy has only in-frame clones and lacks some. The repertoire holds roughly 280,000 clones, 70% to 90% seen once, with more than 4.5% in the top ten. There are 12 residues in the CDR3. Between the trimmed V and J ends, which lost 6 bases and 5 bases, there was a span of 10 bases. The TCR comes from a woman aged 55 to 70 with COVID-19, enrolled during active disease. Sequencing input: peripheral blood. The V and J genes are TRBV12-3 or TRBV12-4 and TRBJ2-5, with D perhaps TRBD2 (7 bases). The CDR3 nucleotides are TGTGCCAGCAGGGGGGGGGCTGAGACCCAGTACTTC. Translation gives CASRGGAETQYF.